Listed below are T cell receptor beta chains from one sample, sequenced in a study of cytomegalovirus exposure and HLA in healthy donors. Produced via immunoSEQ multiplex PCR; TCRdb's table is partial and in-frame only. Here the sample spans about 170,000 clones, approximately 81% being singletons. Specimen: PBMCs. Every receptor here comes from a man aged 25 to 40 in good health and CMV-seropositive. CDR3s include the opening cysteine and the closing phenylalanine or tryptophan. Each record gives: D gene, J gene, V gene, clone size, CDR3 protein, CDR3 DNA. The D gene is left open where the match is weak. Clone size is stated in some rows and not others, as once, few, many or a class when expanded.

>.|TRBJ2-3|TRBV2|.
CASKAGDNTQYF
TGTGCCAGCAAGGCAGGGGACAATACGCAGTATTTT
>TRBD2|TRBJ2-1|TRBV19|.
CASSPEREISYNEQFF
TGTGCCAGTAGCCCCGAGCGGGAGATTAGCTACAATGAGCAGTTCTTC
>TRBD1|TRBJ2-2|TRBV18|.
CASSPKAGGTLNTGELFF
TGTGCCAGCTCACCAAAGGCAGGGGGTACCTTAAACACCGGGGAGCTGTTTTTT
>.|TRBJ2-1|TRBV4-3|.
CASSQGGSPAGQFF
TGCGCCAGCAGCCAAGGGGGTAGTCCAGCGGGGCAGTTCTTC
>.|TRBJ1-2|TRBV9|.
CASSRMLLGAQGYTF
TGTGCCAGCAGTAGAATGCTCCTGGGGGCGCAAGGCTACACCTTC
>.|TRBJ2-2|TRBV7-5|few
CVRSLALSDSGGTGELFF
TGTGTCAGAAGCTTAGCGCTTTCAGACTCCGGCGGCACCGGGGAGCTGTTTTTT
>.|TRBJ1-1|TRBV6-1|.
CASSTELNTEAFF
TGTGCCAGCTCTACAGAACTGAACACTGAAGCTTTCTTT
>.|TRBJ1-2|TRBV5-6|few
CASSLDKDGYTF
TGTGCCAGCAGCCTTGACAAAGATGGCTACACCTTC
>TRBD2|TRBJ2-1|TRBV9|.
CASSAQTSVNEQFF
TGTGCCAGCAGCGCCCAGACTAGCGTGAATGAGCAGTTCTTC
>TRBD2|TRBJ2-2|TRBV6-5|.
CASSYLGLADTGELFF
TGTGCCAGCAGTTACTTGGGACTAGCGGACACCGGGGAGCTGTTTTTT
>.|TRBJ1-2|TRBV9|.
CASRGGTSYGYTF
TGTGCCAGCAGGGGCGGGACGAGCTATGGCTACACCTTC
>.|TRBJ2-5|TRBV11-3|.
CASSFDRKETQYF
TGTGCCAGCAGCTTCGACAGGAAAGAGACCCAGTACTTC
>TRBD1|TRBJ2-1|TRBV18|.
CASSSGTGGEQFF
TGTGCCAGCTCATCCGGGACAGGAGGCGAGCAGTTCTTC
>.|TRBJ1-2|TRBV7-9|.
CASSPGQGGGYTF
TGTGCCAGCAGCCCAGGGCAGGGCGGAGGCTACACCTTC
>TRBD2|TRBJ2-7|TRBV27|.
CASSLTPGLAGISYEQYF
TGTGCCAGCAGTTTAACCCCAGGACTAGCGGGAATCTCCTACGAGCAGTACTTC
>.|TRBJ2-1|TRBV19|.
CASSYSGIYEQFF
TGTGCCAGTAGTTATAGCGGTATATATGAGCAGTTCTTC
>TRBD2|TRBJ2-1|TRBV6-6|.
CASSFSGSSYNEQFF
TGTGCCAGCAGTTTCAGCGGGAGCTCCTACAATGAGCAGTTCTTC
>.|TRBJ1-4|TRBV4-1|once
CASRITAHTTNEKLFF
TGCGCCAGCAGAATAACAGCTCACACAACTAATGAAAAACTGTTTTTT
>.|TRBJ2-6|TRBV19|.
CASTQGEAGANVLTF
TGTGCCAGTACCCAGGGGGAGGCTGGGGCCAACGTCCTGACTTTC
>.|TRBJ1-1|TRBV6-1|few
CACSVRRGSTEAFF
TGTGCCTGCTCAGTTCGTCGGGGGAGCACTGAAGCTTTCTTT
>.|TRBJ2-1|TRBV9|.
CASSVGKGRLEQFF
TGTGCCAGCAGCGTAGGTAAGGGGCGGCTTGAGCAGTTCTTC
>TRBD1|TRBJ2-7|TRBV7-2|.
CASSPRTGGAEQYF
TGTGCCAGCAGCCCCCGGACAGGGGGCGCCGAGCAGTACTTC
>TRBD1|TRBJ2-5|TRBV7-2|once
CASSRRTGGLETQYF
TGTGCCAGCAGCCGAAGAACAGGGGGCTTGGAGACCCAGTACTTC
>.|TRBJ2-7|TRBV28|.
CASSIQGREQYF
TGTGCCAGCAGTATCCAGGGTCGCGAGCAGTACTTC
>.|TRBJ2-3|TRBV6-1|.
CASKGVSDTDTQYF
TGTGCCAGCAAGGGGGTCTCGGACACAGATACGCAGTATTTT
>TRBD1|TRBJ1-2|TRBV25-1|.
CASSPTDRVNYGYTF
TGTGCCAGCAGTCCCACGGACAGGGTAAACTATGGCTACACCTTC
>TRBD1|TRBJ1-3|TRBV5-4|few
CASSLAGGGTKNTIYF
TGTGCCAGCAGCTTGGCAGGGGGCGGCACAAAAAACACCATATATTTT
>.|TRBJ2-7|TRBV14|.
CASSQRSQAQQYF
TGTGCCAGCAGCCAAAGAAGTCAGGCCCAGCAGTACTTC
>TRBD2|TRBJ2-1|TRBV11-2|.
CASSLGVVVLGGDEQFF
TGTGCCAGCAGTCTAGGGGTAGTCGTGCTGGGAGGGGATGAGCAGTTCTTC
>.|TRBJ2-3|TRBV6-6|.
CASKGTAGETDTQYF
TGTGCCAGCAAGGGAACGGCAGGGGAAACAGATACGCAGTATTTT
>TRBD1|TRBJ1-4|TRBV25-1|.
CASSADRATNEKLFF
TGTGCCAGCAGCGCAGACAGGGCAACTAATGAAAAACTGTTTTTT
>TRBD1|TRBJ1-2|TRBV4-2|.
CASSQEGDRVYGYTF
TGTGCCAGCAGCCAAGAGGGGGACAGGGTCTATGGCTACACCTTC
>.|TRBJ2-1|TRBV7-2|.
CASSLVLGDFHNEQFF
TGTGCCAGCAGCTTAGTATTGGGGGACTTTCACAATGAGCAGTTCTTC
>.|TRBJ1-5|TRBV5-5|.
CASSEQGLQGSQPQHF
TGTGCCAGCAGCGAACAGGGTCTACAGGGCAGCCAGCCCCAGCATTTT
>.|TRBJ2-7|TRBV5-4|.
CASSLIGTRSYEQYF
TGTGCCAGCAGCTTGATCGGGACACGGTCCTACGAGCAGTACTTC
>.|TRBJ1-3|TRBV19|.
CASSIARSGGNTIYF
TGTGCCAGTAGTATAGCCAGGTCGGGAGGAAACACCATATATTTT
>TRBD1|TRBJ1-2|TRBV2|.
CASRSQGAQGYTF
TGTGCCAGCAGATCGCAGGGGGCGCAAGGCTACACCTTC
>.|TRBJ2-1|TRBV11-3|.
CASSTVADFYNEQFF
TGTGCCAGCAGTACGGTAGCGGACTTCTACAATGAGCAGTTCTTC
>.|TRBJ1-5|TRBV18|once
CASSLTKDQPQHF
TGTGCCAGCTCACTGACAAAGGATCAGCCCCAGCATTTT
>.|TRBJ1-1|TRBV6-6|.
CASSYQGRGNTEAFF
TGTGCCAGCAGTTACCAGGGCAGGGGGAACACTGAAGCTTTCTTT
>TRBD2|TRBJ2-3|TRBV5-6|.
CASSSSGRSWDTQYF
TGTGCCAGCAGCTCTAGCGGGAGATCGTGGGATACGCAGTATTTT
>.|TRBJ1-1|TRBV5-4|.
CASSSRLNTEAFF
TGTGCCAGCAGCTCCAGGTTGAACACTGAAGCTTTCTTT
>.|TRBJ2-3|TRBV18|.
CASSTEARTDTQYF
TGTGCCAGCTCAACGGAGGCCCGCACAGATACGCAGTATTTT
>.|TRBJ2-4|TRBV7-2|.
CASNLRGGKSIQYF
TGTGCCAGCAACCTTAGAGGAGGGAAGAGCATTCAGTACTTC
>.|TRBJ2-5|TRBV12-5|.
CASARGETQYF
TGTGCTAGTGCCAGAGGAGAGACCCAGTACTTC
>TRBD1|TRBJ1-2|TRBV7-9|.
CSSSLEVAGGSNGYTF
TGTTCCAGCAGCTTAGAGGTGGCAGGGGGCAGCAATGGCTACACCTTC
>.|TRBJ1-5|TRBV19|.
CASTDDRLGNQPQHF
TGTGCCAGTACCGACGACAGACTGGGCAATCAGCCCCAGCATTTT
>TRBD1|TRBJ1-3|TRBV11-2|once
CASSYDRVGGNTIYF
TGTGCCAGCAGCTATGACAGGGTGGGCGGAAACACCATATATTTT
>TRBD1|TRBJ1-6|TRBV25-1|.
CASSADPTGLYNSPLHF
TGTGCCAGCAGTGCAGACCCGACAGGGCTCTATAATTCACCCCTCCACTTT
>.|TRBJ2-1|TRBV7-3|.
CASSSKDNEQFF
TGTGCCAGCAGCTCTAAAGACAATGAGCAGTTCTTC
>TRBD1|TRBJ2-5|TRBV27|.
CASRALGDRGTGTQYF
TGTGCCAGCAGGGCGCTCGGGGACAGGGGAACAGGGACCCAGTACTTC
>.|TRBJ1-2|TRBV6-4|.
CASSLHGWGTYGYTF
TGTGCCAGCAGCCTACATGGGTGGGGGACATATGGCTACACCTTC
>TRBD2|TRBJ2-3|TRBV7-2|.
CASSLVGTSGSPDTQYF
TGTGCCAGCAGCTTAGTCGGGACTAGCGGGAGCCCAGATACGCAGTATTTT
>.|TRBJ1-4|TRBV18|.
CASSQSKGSGEKLFF
TGTGCCAGCTCACAGTCCAAGGGGTCGGGTGAAAAACTGTTTTTT
>.|TRBJ1-4|TRBV5-1|.
CASSPTGTKAEKLFF
TGCGCCAGCAGCCCCACCGGGACAAAAGCGGAAAAACTGTTTTTT
>TRBD2|TRBJ2-2|TRBV5-1|.
CASSLPLAGETGELFF
TGCGCCAGCAGCCTACCACTAGCGGGAGAGACCGGGGAGCTGTTTTTT
>TRBD2|TRBJ2-3|TRBV4-3|.
CASSQDRAGGPNTQYF
TGCGCCAGCAGCCAAGATAGAGCGGGAGGGCCGAATACGCAGTATTTT